Below are 24 T cell receptor beta chains sequenced from a single sample in a study of T cells in Graves' hyperthyroidism and ophthalmopathy. RNA transcripts were the template for amplifying TCR beta CDR3 regions. Primed by the HTBI set, a first-round RT-PCR was run on the TCR CDR3. TCRdb passed the multiplex PCR reads through MiXCR, listing each CDR3 protein once. In the table there are 500,000 to 800,000 distinct CDR3 sequences, 13% to 15% of which are singletons. Sequenced material: blood. All receptors come from a woman in her 50s with Graves' ophthalmopathy.

This clonotype was recorded many times. The chain is built from TRBV7-2 and TRBJ1-4; 11 nucleotides agree with TRBD1. This CDR3 has 16 amino acids. The germline V gene encodes CDR1 SGHTA and CDR2 FQGNSA. The junction had 4 bases not matched to a gene; V was cut back by 5 bases and J by 2 bases. CDR3 in amino acids: CASSAGQGATNEKLFF. As DNA, the CDR3 is TGTGCCAGCAGCGCCGGACAGGGGGCGACTAATGAAAAACTGTTTTTT. The variable domain in full, completed from reference TRBV7-2 and TRBJ1-4, reads GAGVSQSPSNKVTEKGKDVELRCDPISGHTALYWYRQSLGQGLEFLIYFQGNSAPDKSGLPSDRFSAERTGGSVSTLTIQRTQQEDSAVYLCASSAGQGATNEKLFFGSGTQLSVL.

This clonotype was recorded many times. The chain carries TRBV7-2 and TRBJ2-2; 9 bases line up with TRBD1. With 1 base clipped from V and 6 bases from J, the junction kept 6 bases outside the gene matches. Germline CDR1 is SGHTA and CDR2 is FQGNSA. The CDR3 length is 16 residues. Written as DNA, the CDR3 is TGTGCCAGCAGCTTAGGGTTTCGACAGGGGGCCGGGGAGCTGTTTTTT. Its protein is CASSLGFRQGAGELFF.

Only a few counts were recorded for this clonotype. The chain couples TRBV6-5 to TRBJ2-1, with 7 bases that match TRBD2. Trimming took 0 bases from V and 0 from J; bases not matched to a gene: 8. Germline CDR1 reads MNHEY; CDR2 reads SVGAGI. This CDR3 is built from 18 residues. In nucleotides, the CDR3 is TGTGCCAGCAGTTACTCGCGGGACTATGAGAGCTCCTACAATGAGCAGTTCTTC. Translation gives CASSYSRDYESSYNEQFF.

A remark on this clonotype: A much more abundant neighbour one base away suggests this may be a read error. The CDR3 end shows no conserved phenylalanine or tryptophan, and so a read error is likely. The rearrangement uses TRBV6-1 and TRBJ2-7; 16 positions match TRBD2. J was trimmed by 7 bases and V by 3 bases; bases with no gene match: 3. CDR1 and CDR2 from the germline V gene are MNHNS and SASEGT. The CDR3 is 15 residues long. The CDR3: CASSDGGLAGGEQYL. CDR3 in DNA: TGTGCCAGCAGTGATGGGGGACTAGCGGGAGGGGAGCAGTACCTC.

This clonotype was seen a few times. This could be a read error, since a much larger clone is one nucleotide away. The chain uses TRBV20-1 and TRBJ2-1; 10 nucleotides agree with TRBD2. With V trimmed by 6 bases and J by 5 bases, 7 bases remained unmatched. Germline lookup yields CDR1 DFQATT and CDR2 SNEGSKA (reference sequence). The CDR3 spans 14 residues. CDR3 in DNA: TGCAGTGCAAGAACTAGCGGGACTCACAATGAGCAGTTCTTC. It yields the protein CSARTSGTHNEQFF.

This clonotype has ten or more counts. This sequence joins TRBV3-1 and TRBJ2-7; possible D gene TRBD2, 6 bases. The V gene's germline CDR1 is LGHDT and CDR2 YNNKEL (reference sequence). There are 14 residues in the CDR3. Trimming took 1 base from V and 4 from J, leaving 11 bases between them. CDR3 sequence reads: CASSQGDSRYEQYF. The DNA for the CDR3 is TGTGCCAGCAGCCAAGGGGACTCCCGTTACGAGCAGTACTTC.

The chain joins TRBV4-3 to TRBJ1-4; 10 bases fit TRBD1. From germline, CDR1 is LGHNA and CDR2 YSLEER. The junction had 9 bases not matched to a gene; V was cut back by 6 bases and J by 8 bases. The CDR3 extends over 15 amino acids. CDR3 sequence (DNA): TGCGCCAGCAGAAGGGGGACAGGGGAGGGCGAAAAACTGTTTTTT. Residues: CASRRGTGEGEKLFF.

This chain links TRBV9 with TRBJ1-1; no definite D call. Germline-derived CDR1 and CDR2 are SGDLS and YYNGEE. This CDR3 comprises 15 residues. V lost 0 bases and J lost 0, with 9 bases in between. This CDR3 reads CASSVGGTMNTEAFF. The CDR3 DNA reads as TGTGCCAGCAGCGTAGGCGGCACGATGAACACTGAAGCTTTCTTT. Based on the CDR3 plus reference TRBV9 and TRBJ1-1, the full variable domain is DSGVTQTPKHLITATGQRVTLRCSPRSGDLSVYWYQQSLDQGLQFLIQYYNGEERAKGNILERFSAQQFPDLHSELNLSSLELGDSALYFCASSVGGTMNTEAFFGQGTRLTVV.

This clonotype was seen more than once but under ten times. The chain employs TRBV6-1 and TRBJ1-3; D is ambiguous. The CDR3 is 13 amino acids. The V gene's germline CDR1 is MNHNS and CDR2 SASEGT. The ends were cut back, 8 bases at V and 0 bases at J, with 8 bases in the middle. The CDR3 DNA follows: TGTGCCAGCCATGGGTTCTCTGGAAACACCATATATTTT. Translated: CASHGFSGNTIYF.

This clonotype was seen only a few times. The chain recombines TRBV30 with TRBJ2-1; 8 bases are a match to TRBD2. The germline V gene encodes CDR1 GTSNPN and CDR2 SVGIG (reference sequence). The trim removed 0 bases at V and 6 bases at J, leaving 4 bases unmatched. The length of the CDR3 is 14 residues. The CDR3 nucleotides are TGTGCCTGGAGTGTATCGGGGGGGTTCAATGAGCAGTTCTTC. The encoded protein is CAWSVSGGFNEQFF.

The rearrangement uses TRBV6-5 and TRBJ1-5; perhaps TRBD1 as D (5 bases). Germline-derived CDR1 and CDR2 are MNHEY and SVGAGI. There are 16 residues in the CDR3. Trimming took off 0 bases at V and 6 bases at J, with 15 bases between the two ends. In nucleotides, the CDR3 is TGTGCCAGCAGTTACTCCCCGAGCCGAGGGGCTCAGCCCCAGCATTTT. This gives the protein CASSYSPSRGAQPQHF.

This clonotype was recorded at least ten times. The chain is built from TRBV4-3 and TRBJ2-2; 11 nucleotides agree with TRBD2. The CDR3 is 16 amino acids. Germline V gene lookup returns CDR1 LGHNA and CDR2 YSLEER. V was clipped by 4 bases and J by 2 bases; unmatched bases: 3. CDR3 coding DNA: TGCGCCAGCAGCCGAACTAGCGGGGGAAACACCGGGGAGCTGTTTTTT. It yields the protein CASSRTSGGNTGELFF.

This clonotype has at least ten counts. The V and J genes are TRBV9 and TRBJ2-7; TRBD1 matches at 7 bases. Per the germline V gene, CDR1 is SGDLS and CDR2 is YYNGEE. J gave up 2 bases and V 2 bases, and 4 bases lay outside the gene matches. The CDR3 totals 14 residues. CDR3 amino acids: CASSVTGKPYEQYF. CDR3 nucleotide sequence: TGTGCCAGCAGCGTGACAGGGAAACCCTACGAGCAGTACTTC. The variable domain in full, with the rest retrieved from reference TRBV9 and TRBJ2-7, is DSGVTQTPKHLITATGQRVTLRCSPRSGDLSVYWYQQSLDQGLQFLIQYYNGEERAKGNILERFSAQQFPDLHSELNLSSLELGDSALYFCASSVTGKPYEQYFGPGTRLTVT.

This clonotype was picked up many times. The V gene is TRBV20-1, the J gene TRBJ2-2, with D maybe TRBD2 (5 bases). This CDR3 is built from 13 residues. In germline, CDR1 is DFQATT, CDR2 SNEGSKA (reference sequence). The V end lost 4 bases, the J end lost 10 bases, and 16 bases lay between the germline ends. The CDR3 loop reads CSAMSPAGPELFF. The CDR3 DNA reads TGCAGTGCTATGTCTCCCGCGGGTCCGGAGCTGTTTTTT.

This clonotype was detected ten times or more. Germline and junction disagree at one end, which may indicate a read error. This chain uses TRBV7-2 with TRBJ2-5; D is possibly TRBD1 or TRBD2 (5 bases each). The CDR3 sequence is 13 residues long. Germline-derived CDR1 and CDR2 are SGHTA and FQGNSA. In nucleotides, the CDR3 is TGTGCCAGCAGCCGGGATCCTAAGACAGTTCAGGACTTC. Protein product: CASSRDPKTVQDF.

The V call is TRBV2, the J call TRBJ2-5, with 9 positions matching TRBD1. The CDR3 is 14 residues long. CDR1 is SNHLY and CDR2 is FYNNEI in the germline V gene. The V and J ends lost 7 bases and 5 bases, in that order; junction bases with no gene match: 8. The CDR3 region is CASNGQGSLETQYF. CDR3 bases: TGTGCCAGCAACGGACAGGGGTCGTTGGAGACCCAGTACTTC.

In its sample, this clonotype was seen once. The rearrangement joins TRBV9 to TRBJ2-2; possibly TRBD1 or TRBD2 for D (8 bases each). V lost 3 bases and J 1 base, leaving 16 bases between the germline ends. Germline V lookup: CDR1 SGDLS, CDR2 YYNGEE. The CDR3 sequence is 17 residues long. CDR3 amino acids: CASSAGGGTGNTGELFF. The CDR3 bases are TGTGCCAGCAGCGCCGGGGGGGGGACAGGGAACACCGGGGAGCTGTTTTTT.

This clonotype was seen at least ten times. The chain combines TRBV12-3 or TRBV12-4 with TRBJ2-1; 7 nucleotides align to TRBD2. V was pared by 6 bases and J by 6 bases, with 8 bases of the junction left unmatched. This CDR3 has 14 amino acids. The CDR3 reads CASSRGLGPNEQFF. CDR3 nucleotide sequence: TGTGCCAGCAGCCGCGGACTAGGTCCCAATGAGCAGTTCTTC.

This clonotype was picked up many times. The chain links TRBV7-9 to TRBJ2-3, with D perhaps TRBD2 (6 bases). V dropped 0 bases and J dropped 2 bases, with 18 bases sitting between them. In germline, CDR1 is SEHNR, CDR2 FQNEAQ (reference sequence). The CDR3 totals 18 residues. CDR3 loop: CASSLASSGGLSTDTQYF. As DNA, the CDR3 is TGTGCCAGCAGCTTAGCCTCGTCTGGAGGGTTGTCCACAGATACGCAGTATTTT.

This clonotype was found many times. The chain carries TRBV28 and TRBJ2-1; 9 positions match TRBD1. This CDR3 comprises 13 residues. Germline CDR1 MDHEN, CDR2 SYDVKM. V gave up 5 bases and J gave up 7 bases; unmatched junction bases: 3. CDR3 sequence reads: CASSPGTGNEQFF. In DNA, the CDR3 is TGTGCCAGCAGTCCCGGGACAGGGAATGAGCAGTTCTTC. The whole variable domain, filled in from reference TRBV28 and TRBJ2-1, reads DVKVTQSSRYLVKRTGEKVFLECVQDMDHENMFWYRQDPGLGLRLIYFSYDVKMKEKGDIPEGYSVSREKKERFSLILESASTNQTSMYLCASSPGTGNEQFFGPGTRLTVL.

This clonotype was detected many times. The J gene is TRBJ1-2, the V gene TRBV4-2; no definite D call. Trimming left V 0 bases short and J 7 bases short, with 6 bases between. CDR1 and CDR2 (germline): LGHNA, YNFKEQ. This CDR3 spans 12 amino acids. The CDR3 protein is CASSQDPRGYTF. DNA of the CDR3: TGTGCCAGCAGCCAAGATCCCCGTGGCTACACCTTC.

As concerns this clonotype: Likely a read error: the CDR3 ends without its conserved phenylalanine or tryptophan. This chain joins TRBV19 and TRBJ2-7, with D possibly matching TRBD2 (5 bases). This CDR3 has 14 amino acids. Deletions cut 7 bases from V and 3 bases from J, with 16 bases between. Germline CDR1 and CDR2: LNHDA and SQIVND (reference sequence). The CDR3 region has the DNA TGTGCCAGTAAACCTAGCAGCGAGTTCTACGAGCAGTACCTC. Its protein product is CASKPSSEFYEQYL.

The rearrangement links TRBV29-1 to TRBJ1-2, with a tentative D call TRBD1 (5 bases). The V gene's germline CDR1 is SQVTM and CDR2 ANQGSEA. V lost 7 bases and J 4 bases, leaving 16 bases between the germline ends. CDR3 length: 13 amino acids. CDR3 sequence: CSERDGPSYGYTF. CDR3 DNA: TGCAGCGAGCGGGACGGACCCTCCTATGGCTACACCTTC.

This clonotype was counted ten times or more. The J gene is TRBJ1-6, the V gene TRBV18; D is ambiguous. This CDR3 is built from 14 residues. The V end was cut by 0 bases, the J end by 7 bases, with 7 bases between. Per germline, CDR1 KGHSH and CDR2 LQKENI. The CDR3 nucleotides are TGTGCCAGCTCACCACCCAACGGGAATTCACCCCTCCACTTT. It specifies CASSPPNGNSPLHF.